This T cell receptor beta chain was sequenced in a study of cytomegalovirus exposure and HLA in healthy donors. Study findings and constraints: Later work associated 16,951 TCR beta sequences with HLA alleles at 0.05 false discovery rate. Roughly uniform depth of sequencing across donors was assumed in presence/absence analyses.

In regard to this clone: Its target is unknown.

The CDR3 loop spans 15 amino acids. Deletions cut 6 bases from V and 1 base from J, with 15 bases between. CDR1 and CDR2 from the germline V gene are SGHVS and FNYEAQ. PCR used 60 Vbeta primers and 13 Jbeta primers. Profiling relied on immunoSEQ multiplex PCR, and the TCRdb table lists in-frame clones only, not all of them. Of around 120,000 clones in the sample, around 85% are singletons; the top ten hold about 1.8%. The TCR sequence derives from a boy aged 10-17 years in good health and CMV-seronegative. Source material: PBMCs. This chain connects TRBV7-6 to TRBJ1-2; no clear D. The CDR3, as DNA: TGTGCCAGCAGTCGATCGGGGAGCGGTAACTATGGCTACACCTTC. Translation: CASSRSGSGNYGYTF.